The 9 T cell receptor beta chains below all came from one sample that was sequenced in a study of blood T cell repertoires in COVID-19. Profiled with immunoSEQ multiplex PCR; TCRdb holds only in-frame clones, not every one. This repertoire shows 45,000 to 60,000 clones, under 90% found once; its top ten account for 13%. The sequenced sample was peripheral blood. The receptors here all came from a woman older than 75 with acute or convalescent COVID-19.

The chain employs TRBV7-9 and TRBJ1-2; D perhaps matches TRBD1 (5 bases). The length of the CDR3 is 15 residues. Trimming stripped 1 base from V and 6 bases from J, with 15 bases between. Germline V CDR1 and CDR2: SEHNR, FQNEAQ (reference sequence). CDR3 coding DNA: TGTGCCAGCAGCTTAGGGGGCCTGGGGCCGAATGGCTACACCTTC. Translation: CASSLGGLGPNGYTF.

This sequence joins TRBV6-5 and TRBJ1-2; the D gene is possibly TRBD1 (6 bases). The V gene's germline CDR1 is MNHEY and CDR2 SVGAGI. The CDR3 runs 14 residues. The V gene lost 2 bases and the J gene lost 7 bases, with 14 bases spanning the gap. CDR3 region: CASSYTRGKSGYTF. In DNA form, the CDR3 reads TGTGCCAGCAGTTACACTAGGGGGAAAAGTGGCTACACCTTC.

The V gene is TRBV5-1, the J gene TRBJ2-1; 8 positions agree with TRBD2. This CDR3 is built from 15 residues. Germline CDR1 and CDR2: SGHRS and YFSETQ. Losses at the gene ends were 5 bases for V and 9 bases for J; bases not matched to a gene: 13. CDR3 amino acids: CASRPPGGARGEQFF. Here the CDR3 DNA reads TGCGCCAGCAGGCCGCCCGGGGGGGCCCGGGGTGAGCAGTTCTTC. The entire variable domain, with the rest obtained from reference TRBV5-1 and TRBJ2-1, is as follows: KAGVTQTPRYLIKTRGQQVTLSCSPISGHRSVSWYQQTPGQGLQFLFEYFSETQRNKGNFPGRFSGRQFSNSRSEMNVSTLELGDSALYLCASRPPGGARGEQFFGPGTRLTVL.

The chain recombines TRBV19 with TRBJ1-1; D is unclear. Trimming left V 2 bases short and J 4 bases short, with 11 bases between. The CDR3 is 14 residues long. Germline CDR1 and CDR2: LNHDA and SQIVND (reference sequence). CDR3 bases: TGTGCCAGTAGTATACGAATGACGGGCACTGAAGCTTTCTTT. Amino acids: CASSIRMTGTEAFF.

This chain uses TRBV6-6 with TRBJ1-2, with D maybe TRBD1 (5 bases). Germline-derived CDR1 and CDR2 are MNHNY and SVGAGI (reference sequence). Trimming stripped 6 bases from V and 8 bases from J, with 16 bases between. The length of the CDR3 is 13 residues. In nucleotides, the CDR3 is TGTGCCAGCAGCTACGGGGGGGACCCGGGCTACACCTTC. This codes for CASSYGGDPGYTF.

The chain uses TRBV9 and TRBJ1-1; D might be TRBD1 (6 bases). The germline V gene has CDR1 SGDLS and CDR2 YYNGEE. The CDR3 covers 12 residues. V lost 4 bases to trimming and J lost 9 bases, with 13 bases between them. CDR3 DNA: TGTGCCAGCAGCACCCAGGGGACGCAAGCTTTCTTT. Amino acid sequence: CASSTQGTQAFF.

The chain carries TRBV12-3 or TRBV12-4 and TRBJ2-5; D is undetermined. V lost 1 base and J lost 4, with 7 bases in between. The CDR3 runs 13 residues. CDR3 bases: TGTGCCAGCAGTTTAGGTCTACGAGAGACCCAGTACTTC. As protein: CASSLGLRETQYF.

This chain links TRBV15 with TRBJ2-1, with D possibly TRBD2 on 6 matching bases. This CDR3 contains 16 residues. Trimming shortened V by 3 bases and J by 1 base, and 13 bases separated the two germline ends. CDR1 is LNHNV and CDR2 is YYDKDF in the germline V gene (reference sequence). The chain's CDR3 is CATSRRTTPSYNEQFF. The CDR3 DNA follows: TGTGCCACCAGCAGGAGGACTACCCCATCCTACAATGAGCAGTTCTTC.

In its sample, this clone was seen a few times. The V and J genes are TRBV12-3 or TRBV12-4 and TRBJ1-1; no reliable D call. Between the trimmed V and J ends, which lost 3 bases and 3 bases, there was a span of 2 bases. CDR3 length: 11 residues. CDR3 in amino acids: CASSFDTEAFF. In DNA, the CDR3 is TGTGCCAGCAGTTTCGACACTGAAGCTTTCTTT.